This TCR beta chain emerged from a study of OX40 agonist ivuxolimab in advanced cancers. In the study overall: A partial response was reached by three patients: one with hepatocellular carcinoma and two with cutaneous melanoma.

Libraries were prepared by immunoSEQ multiplex PCR; TCRdb keeps only in-frame clonotypes and omits some of them. The sample records approximately 91,000 clones, approximately 86% being singletons. This CDR3 is built from 14 residues. From germline, CDR1 is LNHDA and CDR2 SQIVND (reference sequence). J lost 3 bases, V lost 5 bases, and 4 bases had no gene match. General observations from the study: Certain nonresponding patients likewise had low normalized T-cell clonal expansion.

With autoimmune disease history or systemic immunosuppression, patients were excluded. To note about this clone: What it binds is unknown.

The origin of this receptor is an adult with an advanced solid tumor such as melanoma, head and neck, liver or kidney cancer. The sequenced sample was CD4+ or CD8+ T cells sorted from blood, obtained in a trial of the OX40 agonist ivuxolimab. The rearrangement links TRBV19 to TRBJ1-2, with 9 bases that match TRBD1. The CDR3 DNA follows: TGTGCCAGTAGTGCCCGGGACAGGGACTATGGCTACACCTTC. Its protein product is CASSARDRDYGYTF. Filled out from reference TRBV19 and TRBJ1-2, the complete variable domain reads DGGITQSPKYLFRKEGQNVTLSCEQNLNHDAMYWYRQDPGQGLRLIYYSQIVNDFQKGDIAEGYSVSREKKESFPLTVTSAQKNPTAFYLCASSARDRDYGYTFGSGTRLTVV.